This TCR beta chain was captured in a study of OX40 agonist ivuxolimab in advanced cancers. About the research overall: At 0.01 to 10 mg/kg, ivuxolimab was administered intravenously to patients every 2 weeks. Hepatocellular carcinoma, melanoma, renal cell or head and neck cancer was diagnosed in the dose-escalation patients.

J was trimmed by 2 bases and V by 3 bases; bases with no gene match: 0. CDR3 length: 13 residues. From germline, CDR1 is MDHEN and CDR2 SYDVKM. The method was immunoSEQ multiplex PCR; TCRdb's version includes in-frame clones alone and lacks a portion of them. Seen here are some 77,000 clones, approximately 94% observed once, and the top ten hold around 4.4%. The V call is TRBV28, the J call TRBJ2-5, with 7 bases aligning to TRBD1. The sample consisted of CD4+ or CD8+ T cells sorted from blood, taken in a trial of the OX40 agonist ivuxolimab. This clonotype was sampled from an adult with an advanced solid tumor such as melanoma, head and neck, liver or kidney cancer. The CDR3 here is CASSLDRQETQYF. The DNA of the CDR3 is TGTGCCAGCAGTTTGGACAGGCAAGAGACCCAGTACTTC.